A selection of T cell receptor beta chains follows, all from one sample in a study of T-cell reconstitution after alpha-beta-depleted transplantation in children. TCRdb re-called the PCR reads through MiXCR, storing one row per CDR3 protein. Of 600,000 or so distinct CDR3 sequences detected, about 23% appear once; the ten largest clones hold 13% to 15%. The sequencing here drew on PBMCs, mostly from graft donor cells, taken 360 days after TCRalphabeta/CD19-depleted stem cell transplant. The receptors here all came from a boy less than two years old who had a stem cell transplant for acute myeloid leukemia, so the T cells may come from the graft donor. Each CDR3 is given with its conserved first and last residue. A D gene is named only where the DNA matches it firmly. Rows give clone size only sometimes, using once, few, many, or a class for an expanded clone.

d_call	j_call	clone_size	v_call	cdr3_aa	cdr3_nt
TRBD2	TRBJ2-4	.	TRBV4-3	CASSQEASGKNIQYF	TGCGCCAGCAGCCAAGAAGCTAGCGGAAAAAACATTCAGTACTTC
.	TRBJ2-7	few	TRBV4-3	CASSQDLAALYEQYF	TGCGCCAGCAGCCAAGATCTGGCGGCCCTCTACGAGCAGTACTTC
.	TRBJ1-1	few	TRBV27	CASKKGLTEAFF	TGTGCCAGCAAGAAGGGTCTGACTGAAGCTTTCTTT
.	TRBJ2-1	few	TRBV20-1	CSARDKRGNEQFF	TGCAGTGCTAGAGATAAGAGGGGCAATGAGCAGTTCTTC
.	TRBJ2-5	few	TRBV20-1	CSEGDRETQYF	TGCAGTGAAGGGGATCGAGAGACCCAGTACTTC
.	TRBJ2-1	.	TRBV5-1	CASSLTLILANTYNEQFF	TGCGCCAGCAGCTTGACTCTTATCCTAGCGAACACCTACAATGAGCAGTTCTTC
.	TRBJ1-5	many	TRBV6-2/TRBV6-3	CASKDRPLGNQPQHF	TGTGCCAGCAAGGACCGGCCCTTGGGCAATCAGCCCCAGCATTTT
TRBD1	TRBJ2-7	many	TRBV29-1	CSAAGQGAYEQYF	TGCAGCGCGGCGGGACAGGGGGCCTACGAGCAGTACTTC
TRBD1	TRBJ1-1	.	TRBV29-1	CSAATGGLTEAFF	TGCAGCGCCGCGACAGGGGGGTTAACTGAAGCTTTCTTT
TRBD1	TRBJ2-2	many	TRBV29-1	CSFKGQTNTGELFF	TGCAGTTTCAAGGGACAGACGAACACCGGGGAGCTGTTTTTT
.	TRBJ1-2	.	TRBV6-2/TRBV6-3	CASRGDRLRGGYTF	TGTGCCAGCCGGGGGGACCGACTAAGGGGTGGCTACACCTTC
TRBD2	TRBJ2-6	many	TRBV18	CASSPGSGTSGSGANVLTF	TGTGCCAGCTCACCAGGATCCGGGACTAGCGGATCTGGGGCCAACGTCCTGACTTTC
TRBD1	TRBJ1-1	few	TRBV11-2	CASSLGTARNTEAFF	TGTGCCAGCAGCTTGGGGACAGCCCGGAACACTGAAGCTTTCTTT
.	TRBJ2-7	.	TRBV27	CASSLRTAGGYEQYF	TGTGCCAGCAGTTTACGGACAGCCGGTGGCTACGAGCAGTACTTC
.	TRBJ2-4	few	TRBV6-1	CASSDRAAGNIQYF	TGTGCCAGCAGTGACAGGGCGGCAGGAAACATTCAGTACTTC
.	TRBJ2-1	many	TRBV7-3	CASSLNSYNEQFF	TGTGCCAGCAGTTTAAACTCCTACAATGAGCAGTTCTTC
.	TRBJ1-2	many	TRBV5-6	CASSLGPGISPF	TGTGCCAGCAGCTTGGGGCCAGGCATATCCCCCTTC
.	TRBJ2-1	.	TRBV27	CASSTINPYNEQFF	TGTGCCAGCAGTACAATAAATCCCTACAATGAGCAGTTCTTC
TRBD1	TRBJ1-6	few	TRBV12-3/TRBV12-4	CASSKTRDRGNSPLHF	TGTGCCAGCAGTAAGACCAGGGACAGGGGAAATTCACCCCTCCACTTT
.	TRBJ2-6	few	TRBV15	CATSSVVGANVLTF	TGTGCCACCAGCAGCGTGGTTGGGGCCAACGTCCTGACTTTC
.	TRBJ2-3	once	TRBV20-1	CSAFVGVGTDTQYF	TGCAGTGCTTTTGTGGGGGTAGGGACAGATACGCAGTATTTT
.	TRBJ2-5	few	TRBV7-6	CASSYTREGRKETQYF	TGTGCCAGCAGCTACACCAGAGAGGGGAGGAAAGAGACCCAGTACTTC
.	TRBJ2-3	.	TRBV20-1	CSGLPGQTLGDTQYF	TGCAGTGGCCTCCCTGGACAGACCCTGGGTGATACGCAGTATTTT
TRBD1	TRBJ2-5	.	TRBV24-1	CATNRGPTETQYF	TGTGCCACGAACAGGGGGCCTACTGAGACCCAGTACTTC
.	TRBJ1-1	.	TRBV10-3	CAVGGGNTEAFF	TGTGCCGTGGGTGGGGGAAACACTGAAGCTTTCTTT
TRBD1	TRBJ1-1	.	TRBV4-3	CASSQNRGTEAFF	TGCGCCAGCAGCCAAAACAGGGGGACTGAAGCTTTCTTT
.	TRBJ2-2	once	TRBV6-1	CASSLGARTGELFF	TGTGCCAGCAGCCTGGGGGCCCGGACCGGGGAGCTGTTTTTT
.	TRBJ2-3	.	TRBV11-2	CASSLERSDTQYF	TGTGCCAGCAGCTTAGAGCGAAGCGATACGCAGTATTTT
.	TRBJ2-5	.	TRBV29-1	CSVAPGLVETQYF	TGCAGCGTTGCCCCGGGACTGGTGGAGACCCAGTACTTC
.	TRBJ1-1	.	TRBV20-1	CSASAAFLNTEAFF	TGCAGTGCTAGTGCGGCTTTCCTGAACACTGAAGCTTTCTTT
.	TRBJ2-3	.	TRBV20-1	CSASPGGLTDTQYF	TGCAGTGCTAGTCCCGGGGGCCTCACAGATACGCAGTATTTT
.	TRBJ1-4	.	TRBV25-1	CASRSPTRLEKLFF	TGTGCCAGCAGGTCACCTACACGGTTGGAAAAACTGTTTTTT
.	TRBJ2-7	few	TRBV27	CASSTTRPYSYEQYF	TGTGCCAGCAGTACCACCCGTCCCTACTCCTACGAGCAGTACTTC
.	TRBJ2-5	.	TRBV11-2	CASVREPWMETQYF	TGTGCCAGCGTCCGGGAGCCCTGGATGGAGACCCAGTACTTC
TRBD2	TRBJ2-3	few	TRBV20-1	CSASPSGGVVDTQYF	TGCAGTGCTAGCCCTAGCGGGGGGGTCGTGGATACGCAGTATTTT
.	TRBJ1-1	many	TRBV4-1	CASSQAGRHTEAFF	TGCGCCAGCAGCCAAGCGGGACGGCACACTGAAGCTTTCTTT
TRBD2	TRBJ2-5	.	TRBV7-9	CASSPPEGRVQETQYF	TGTGCCAGCAGCCCGCCCGAGGGGAGGGTCCAAGAGACCCAGTACTTC
TRBD1	TRBJ2-4	few	TRBV20-1	CSARMTGQNIQYF	TGCAGTGCTAGGATGACAGGGCAAAACATTCAGTACTTC
TRBD1	TRBJ1-1	few	TRBV29-1	CSVAPPSTGGDTEAFF	TGCAGCGTCGCACCCCCATCGACAGGGGGGGACACTGAAGCTTTCTTT
TRBD1	TRBJ1-6	few	TRBV20-1	CSARGTQGASSPLHF	TGCAGTGCTAGAGGCACACAGGGGGCTTCCTCGCCCCTCCACTTT
.	TRBJ1-3	.	TRBV7-2	CASSLMRGERNTIYF	TGTGCCAGCAGCTTAATGCGGGGGGAGAGAAACACCATATATTTT
.	TRBJ2-3	.	TRBV6-1	CASTDRMAQYF	TGTGCCAGCACGGACCGGATGGCGCAGTATTTT
.	TRBJ1-1	.	TRBV3-1	CASSQVGGLNTEAFF	TGTGCCAGCAGCCAAGTCGGGGGCTTGAACACTGAAGCTTTCTTT
.	TRBJ2-7	few	TRBV6-2/TRBV6-3	CASTYDPGQGPYEQYF	TGTGCCAGCACCTACGACCCGGGACAAGGACCCTACGAGCAGTACTTC
.	TRBJ2-2	many	TRBV24-1	CATSEHWGNTGELFF	TGTGCCACCAGTGAGCACTGGGGCAACACCGGGGAGCTGTTTTTT
TRBD2	TRBJ2-1	many	TRBV20-1	CSALRLAGAGYNEQFF	TGCAGTGCACTTAGACTAGCGGGGGCGGGGTACAATGAGCAGTTCTTC